This T cell receptor beta chain was sequenced during a study of neurological immune-mediated disorders. Study results and caveats: A possible signature appeared as one related-CDR3 cluster, in which phylogenetic grouping placed the repertoires of 18 of 34 multiple sclerosis patients.

In its sample, this clonotype was seen many times. What it recognizes is unknown. The unsorted libraries were made from 2 million PBMCs kept at -80 C. Germline assignment: CDR1 LGHDT and CDR2 YNNKEL (reference sequence). The ends lost 1 base at V and 7 bases at J; junction bases unmatched: 2. CDR3 length equals 14 residues. TCRdb recomputed calls from the 5' RACE reads with MiXCR, one row per CDR3 protein. This sample has about 82,000 distinct CDR3 sequences, with roughly 2.6% found just once. The origin of this receptor is a woman in her twenties or thirties with multiple sclerosis. Sequencing input: PBMCs. This chain joins TRBV3-1 and TRBJ1-2; 11 bases are shared with TRBD1. CDR3 in amino acids: CASSQGTGGAGYTF. The CDR3, as DNA: TGTGCCAGCAGCCAAGGGACAGGGGGCGCTGGCTACACCTTC.